This T cell receptor beta chain was found in a study of CD8 T cells in ankylosing spondylitis. TCRdb re-called the 5' RACE reads through MiXCR, storing one row per CDR3 protein. The sample lists about 36,000 distinct CDR3 sequences; roughly 11% were seen once. Sequenced material: synovial fluid, either unsorted or a sorted T cell fraction (not recorded which). This receptor was taken from a male donor with ankylosing spondylitis.

The CDR3 reads CASSPRAGLSTDTQYF. The CDR3 DNA reads as TGTGCCAGCTCACCACGTGCGGGACTTAGCACAGATACGCAGTATTTT. The chain has TRBV18 and TRBJ2-3; perhaps TRBD2 as D (6 bases). Germline V CDR1 and CDR2: KGHSH, LQKENI. V was shortened by 1 base and J by 0 bases, with 11 bases between the two germline ends. There are 16 residues in the CDR3.